This passage covers 3 T cell receptor beta chains from one sample sequenced in a study of regulatory T cells in long-lasting Graves disease. Time point given: persistent/refractory GD, antithyroid drugs over 5 years with positive TRAb. PBMCs were the source of the RNA used for TCR sequencing. Researchers made TCR beta libraries by using iRepertoire HTBI primers and running Arm-PCR on CDR3 regions. TCRdb processed the multiplex PCR reads anew with MiXCR; each CDR3 protein has one entry. The sample lists more than 650,000 distinct CDR3 sequences, about 30% seen once, with around 40% in the top ten. The starting material was peripheral blood mononuclear cells (PBMCs), obtained when the disease was refractory, from a patient treated with antithyroid drugs. Receptor source: a female donor with Graves disease.

This clonotype has a handful of counts. V is TRBV19 and J is TRBJ1-5; D perhaps matches TRBD1 (5 bases). Deletions cut 1 base from V and 1 base from J, with 11 bases between. The CDR3 loop spans 16 amino acids. Germline V gives CDR1 LNHDA, CDR2 SQIVND (reference sequence). CDR3 sequence (DNA): TGTGCCAGTAGTATAGTGGGGCTCGAGAGCAATCAGCCCCAGCATTTT. It encodes CASSIVGLESNQPQHF.

The chain has TRBV6-1 and TRBJ1-1, with D possibly being TRBD1 (6 bases). Germline V CDR1 and CDR2: MNHNS, SASEGT. The CDR3 spans 14 residues. Trimming took 2 bases from V and 1 from J, leaving 8 bases between them. CDR3 in amino acids: CASSETQGNTEAFF. In DNA form, the CDR3 reads TGTGCCAGCAGTGAAACACAGGGGAACACTGAAGCTTTCTTT.

This chain connects TRBV28 to TRBJ2-1; possibly TRBD1 for D (6 bases). V shed 5 bases and J shed 8 bases, with 13 bases lying between them. The length of the CDR3 is 13 residues. In germline, CDR1 is MDHEN, CDR2 SYDVKM. CDR3 DNA: TGTGCCAGCAGTCTCCGATGGACAGATGAGCAGTTCTTC. Its protein is CASSLRWTDEQFF. Supplemented by reference TRBV28 and TRBJ2-1, the full variable domain reads DVKVTQSSRYLVKRTGEKVFLECVQDMDHENMFWYRQDPGLGLRLIYFSYDVKMKEKGDIPEGYSVSREKKERFSLILESASTNQTSMYLCASSLRWTDEQFFGPGTRLTVL.